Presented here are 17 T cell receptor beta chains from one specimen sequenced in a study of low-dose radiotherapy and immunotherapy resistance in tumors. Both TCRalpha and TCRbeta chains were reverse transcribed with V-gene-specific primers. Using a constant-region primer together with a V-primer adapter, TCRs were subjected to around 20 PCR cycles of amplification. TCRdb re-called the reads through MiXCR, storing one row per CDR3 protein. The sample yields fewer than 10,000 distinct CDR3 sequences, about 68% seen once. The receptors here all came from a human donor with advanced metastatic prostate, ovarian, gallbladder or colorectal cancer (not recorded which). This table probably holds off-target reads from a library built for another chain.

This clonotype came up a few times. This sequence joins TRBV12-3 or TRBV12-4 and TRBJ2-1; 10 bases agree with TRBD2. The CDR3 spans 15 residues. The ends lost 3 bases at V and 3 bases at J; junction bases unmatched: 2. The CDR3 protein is CASSLSSGSYNEQFF. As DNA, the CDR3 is TGTGCCAGCAGTTTGTCTAGCGGGAGCTACAATGAGCAGTTCTTC.

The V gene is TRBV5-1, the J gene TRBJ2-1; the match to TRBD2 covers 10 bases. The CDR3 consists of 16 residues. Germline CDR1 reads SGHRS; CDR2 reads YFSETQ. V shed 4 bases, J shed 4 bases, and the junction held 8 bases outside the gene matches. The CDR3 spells CASSPRTSGSYNEQFF. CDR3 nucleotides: TGCGCCAGCAGCCCTAGGACTAGCGGATCTTACAATGAGCAGTTCTTC.

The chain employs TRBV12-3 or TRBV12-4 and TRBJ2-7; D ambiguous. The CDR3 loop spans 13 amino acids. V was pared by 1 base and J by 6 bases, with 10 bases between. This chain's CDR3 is CASSLVAGLEQYF. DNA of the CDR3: TGTGCCAGCAGTTTAGTGGCAGGTCTCGAGCAGTACTTC.

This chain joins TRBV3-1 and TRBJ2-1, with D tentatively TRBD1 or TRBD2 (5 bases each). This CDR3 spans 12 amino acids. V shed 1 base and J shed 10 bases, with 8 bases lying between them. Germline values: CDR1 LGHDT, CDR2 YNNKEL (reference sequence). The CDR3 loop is CASSQAGREQFF. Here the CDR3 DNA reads TGTGCCAGCAGCCAAGCGGGACGCGAGCAGTTCTTC.

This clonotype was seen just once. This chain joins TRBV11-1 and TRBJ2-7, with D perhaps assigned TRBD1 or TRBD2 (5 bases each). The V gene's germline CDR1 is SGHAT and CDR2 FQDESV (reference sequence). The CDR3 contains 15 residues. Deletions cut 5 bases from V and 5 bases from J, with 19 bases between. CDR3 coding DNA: TGTGCCAGCAGCGCAAATAAGGGGAGCCCCCACGAGCAGTACTTC. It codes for CASSANKGSPHEQYF.

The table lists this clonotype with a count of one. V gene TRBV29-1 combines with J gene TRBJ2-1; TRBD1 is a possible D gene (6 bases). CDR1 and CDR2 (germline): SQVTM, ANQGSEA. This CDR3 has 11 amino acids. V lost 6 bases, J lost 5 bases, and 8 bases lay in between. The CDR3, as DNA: TGCAGCGTCCGGACAGACAATGAGCAGTTCTTC. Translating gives CSVRTDNEQFF.

In DNA form, the CDR3 reads TGTGCCAGCAACGGCCAGTGGAACACTGAAGCTTTCTTT. Translating it yields CASNGQWNTEAFF. This sequence joins TRBV7-2 and TRBJ1-1, with unresolved D. The CDR3 consists of 13 residues. Germline CDR1 is SGHTA and CDR2 is FQGNSA. Trimming took 7 bases from V and 1 from J, leaving 10 bases between them.

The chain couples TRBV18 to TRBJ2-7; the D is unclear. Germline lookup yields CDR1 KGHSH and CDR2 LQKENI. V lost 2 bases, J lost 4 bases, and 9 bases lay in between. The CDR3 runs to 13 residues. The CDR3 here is CASSPAEQYEQYF. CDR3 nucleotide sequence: TGTGCCAGCTCACCAGCGGAACAGTACGAGCAGTACTTC.

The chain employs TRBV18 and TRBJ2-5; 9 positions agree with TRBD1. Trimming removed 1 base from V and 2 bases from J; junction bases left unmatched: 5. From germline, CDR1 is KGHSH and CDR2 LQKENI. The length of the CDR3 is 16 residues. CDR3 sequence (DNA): TGTGCCAGCTCACCACTCCGGGGACAGGGACAAGAGACCCAGTACTTC. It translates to CASSPLRGQGQETQYF.

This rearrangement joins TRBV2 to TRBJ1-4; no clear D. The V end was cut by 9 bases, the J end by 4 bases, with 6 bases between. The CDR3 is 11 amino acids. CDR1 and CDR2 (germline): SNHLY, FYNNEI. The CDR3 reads CASAGNEKLFF. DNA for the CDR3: TGTGCCAGTGCCGGTAATGAAAAACTGTTTTTT. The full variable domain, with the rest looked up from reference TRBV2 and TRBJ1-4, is EPEVTQTPSHQVTQMGQEVILRCVPISNHLYFYWYRQILGQKVEFLVSFYNNEISEKSEIFDDQFSVERPDGSNFTLKIRSTKLEDSAMYFCASAGNEKLFFGSGTQLSVL.

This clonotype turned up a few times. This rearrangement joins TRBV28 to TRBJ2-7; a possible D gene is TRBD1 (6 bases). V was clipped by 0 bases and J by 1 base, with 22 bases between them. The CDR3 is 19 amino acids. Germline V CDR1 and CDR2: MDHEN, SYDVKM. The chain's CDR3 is CASSLWDPPGTPPSYEQYF. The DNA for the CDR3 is TGTGCCAGCAGTTTATGGGATCCTCCTGGGACACCGCCATCCTACGAGCAGTACTTC.

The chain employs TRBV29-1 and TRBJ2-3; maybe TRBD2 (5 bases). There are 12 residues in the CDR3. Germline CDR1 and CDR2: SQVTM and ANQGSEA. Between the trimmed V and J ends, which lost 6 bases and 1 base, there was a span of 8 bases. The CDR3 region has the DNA TGCAGCGTGGACTGGCGCACAGATACGCAGTATTTT. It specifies CSVDWRTDTQYF.

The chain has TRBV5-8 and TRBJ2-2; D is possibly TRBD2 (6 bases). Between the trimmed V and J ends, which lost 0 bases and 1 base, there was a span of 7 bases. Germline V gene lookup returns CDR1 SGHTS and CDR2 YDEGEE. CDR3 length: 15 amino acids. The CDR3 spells CASSLGTMNTGELFF. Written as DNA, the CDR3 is TGTGCCAGCAGCTTGGGGACTATGAACACCGGGGAGCTGTTTTTT.

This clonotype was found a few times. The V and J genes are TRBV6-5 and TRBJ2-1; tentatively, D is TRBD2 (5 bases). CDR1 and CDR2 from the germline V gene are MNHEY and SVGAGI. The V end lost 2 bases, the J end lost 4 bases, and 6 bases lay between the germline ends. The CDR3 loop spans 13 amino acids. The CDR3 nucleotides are TGTGCCAGCAGTTACGAGCGGTACAATGAGCAGTTCTTC. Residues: CASSYERYNEQFF.

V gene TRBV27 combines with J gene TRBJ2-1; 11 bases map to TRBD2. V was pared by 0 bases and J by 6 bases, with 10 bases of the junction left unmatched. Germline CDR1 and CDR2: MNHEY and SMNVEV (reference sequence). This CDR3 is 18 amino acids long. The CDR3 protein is CASSLSQRGTSGTNEQFF. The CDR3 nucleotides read TGTGCCAGCAGTTTATCGCAAAGAGGGACTAGCGGTACCAATGAGCAGTTCTTC.

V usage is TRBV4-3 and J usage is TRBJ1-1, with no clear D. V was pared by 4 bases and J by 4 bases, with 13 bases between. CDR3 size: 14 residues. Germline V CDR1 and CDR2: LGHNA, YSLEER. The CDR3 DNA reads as TGCGCCAGCAGCCCGGACTCCGGAGGCACTGAAGCTTTCTTT. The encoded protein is CASSPDSGGTEAFF.

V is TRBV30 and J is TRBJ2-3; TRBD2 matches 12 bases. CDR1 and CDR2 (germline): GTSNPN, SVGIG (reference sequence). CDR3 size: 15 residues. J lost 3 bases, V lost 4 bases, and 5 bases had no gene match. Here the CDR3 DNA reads TGTGCCTGGACCCCCGGGACTAGCGGGACAGATACGCAGTATTTT. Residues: CAWTPGTSGTDTQYF.